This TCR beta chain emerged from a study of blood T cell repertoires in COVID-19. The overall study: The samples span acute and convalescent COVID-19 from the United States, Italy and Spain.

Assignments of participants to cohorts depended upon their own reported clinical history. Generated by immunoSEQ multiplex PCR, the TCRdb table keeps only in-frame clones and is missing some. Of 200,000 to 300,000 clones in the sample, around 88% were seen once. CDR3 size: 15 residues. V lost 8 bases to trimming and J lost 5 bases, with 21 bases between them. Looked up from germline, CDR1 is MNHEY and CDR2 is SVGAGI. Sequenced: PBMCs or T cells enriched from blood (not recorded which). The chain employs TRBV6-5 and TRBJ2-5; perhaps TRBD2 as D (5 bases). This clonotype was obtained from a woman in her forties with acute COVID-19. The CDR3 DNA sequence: TGTGCCAGCTCCCACCGGGCGGGTCGGGTGGAGACCCAGTACTTC. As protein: CASSHRAGRVETQYF.